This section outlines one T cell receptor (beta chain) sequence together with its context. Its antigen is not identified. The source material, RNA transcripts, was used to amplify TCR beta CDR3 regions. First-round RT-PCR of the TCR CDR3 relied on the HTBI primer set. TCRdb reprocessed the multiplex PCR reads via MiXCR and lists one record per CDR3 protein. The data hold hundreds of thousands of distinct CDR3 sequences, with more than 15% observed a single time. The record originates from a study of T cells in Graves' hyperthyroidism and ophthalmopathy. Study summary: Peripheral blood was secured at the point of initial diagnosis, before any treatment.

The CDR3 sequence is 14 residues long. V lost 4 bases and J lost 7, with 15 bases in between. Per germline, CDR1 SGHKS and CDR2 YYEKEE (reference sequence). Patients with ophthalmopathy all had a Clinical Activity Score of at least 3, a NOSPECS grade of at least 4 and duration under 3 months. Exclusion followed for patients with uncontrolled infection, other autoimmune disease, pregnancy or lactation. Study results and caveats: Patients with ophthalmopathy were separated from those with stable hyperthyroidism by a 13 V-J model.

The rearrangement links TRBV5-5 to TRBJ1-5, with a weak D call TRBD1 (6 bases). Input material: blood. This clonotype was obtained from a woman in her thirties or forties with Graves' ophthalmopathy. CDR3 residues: CASSTGQRNQPQHF. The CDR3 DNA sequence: TGTGCCAGCAGCACAGGACAGAGGAACCAGCCCCAGCATTTT. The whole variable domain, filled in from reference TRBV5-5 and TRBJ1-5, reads DAGVTQSPTHLIKTRGQQVTLRCSPISGHKSVSWYQQVLGQGPQFIFQYYEKEERGRGNFPDRFSARQFPNYSSELNVNALLLGDSALYLCASSTGQRNQPQHFGDGTRLSIL.